This T cell receptor (beta chain) was captured by sequencing in a study of T cells in Graves' hyperthyroidism and ophthalmopathy. Note on this clonotype: One end of the junction does not line up with germline, which may come from a read error.

Template material for amplifying TCR beta CDR3 regions consisted of RNA transcripts. During a first-round RT-PCR of the TCR CDR3, the HTBI primer set was used. Each CDR3 protein is one row after TCRdb ran MiXCR on the multiplex PCR reads. The sample contains around 350,000 distinct CDR3 sequences, 13% to 15% of which appear only once. The CDR3 loop spans 12 amino acids. Germline CDR1 is SGHKS and CDR2 is YYEKEE (reference sequence). The V call is TRBV5-5, the J call TRBJ2-3; D gene uncertain. The sample was blood. This TCR derives from a woman in her 30s with Graves' ophthalmopathy. CDR3 sequence (DNA): TGTGCCAGCAGCTTGGTTGCAGATACGCAGTGTTTT. Translating gives CASSLVADTQCF.